The 10 T cell receptor beta chains reported below all come from one sample, sequenced in a study of T cells in women clearing cervical HPV infection. Generated by immunoSEQ multiplex PCR, the TCRdb table keeps only in-frame clones and is missing some. The specimen's table records under 35,000 clones. Sequenced: blood buffy coat. These receptors originate from a woman between 18 and 69 years old with a cervical HPV16 infection that either progressed to CIN3+ or cleared (not recorded which).

Worth noting for this clone: The CDR3 end lies 3 residues beyond the end of the read and is filled in from the germline J gene. V and J are TRBV2 and TRBJ2-2, with 7 bases lining up with TRBD1. Germline V gene data show CDR1 as SNHLY and CDR2 as FYNNEI. The CDR3 consists of 15 residues. CDR3 DNA, as far as it was read: TGTGCCAGCACCCCCACCCAAAGACAGGGCTCAAAG. Its protein product is CASTPTQRQGSK. The entire CDR3 protein is CASTPTQRQGSKLFF.

Remarks on this clone: The observed sequence ends 3 residues before the CDR3 terminus, with the missing tail filled in from the germline J gene. The gene calls are TRBV18 and TRBJ2-3; D is ambiguous. Germline V lookup: CDR1 KGHSH, CDR2 LQKENI. The V end was cut by 3 bases, the J end by 0 bases, with 16 bases between. The CDR3 has 17 amino acids. The CDR3 sequence is CASSPRGLTLSTDTQYF. CDR3 DNA, as far as it was read: TGTGCCAGCTCACCGAGAGGCCTTACCTTAAGCACAGATACG.

With regard to this clone: The read comes to an end 3 residues before the CDR3 does, leaving the germline J gene to fill in the end. The chain uses TRBV2 and TRBJ2-7, with D possibly matching TRBD2 (6 bases). From germline, CDR1 is SNHLY and CDR2 FYNNEI. V was shortened by 8 bases and J by 4 bases, with 15 bases between the two germline ends. CDR3 length: 13 residues. The CDR3 loop is CASGAGLNYEQYF. CDR3 DNA, as far as it was read: TGTGCCAGCGGGGCGGGACTGAATTACGAG.

Worth noting for this clone: Sequencing ends 3 residues short of the CDR3 end; the germline J gene provides the rest. The rearrangement joins TRBV30 to TRBJ2-1; 11 bases are a match to TRBD2. The trim removed 2 bases at V and 6 bases at J, leaving 12 bases unmatched. Germline V gives CDR1 GTSNPN, CDR2 SVGIG (reference sequence). This CDR3 has 17 amino acids. CDR3 sequence reads: CAWSSGTSGLFPNEQFF. CDR3 DNA (partial): TGTGCCTGGAGTTCCGGGACTAGCGGTTTATTTCCCAATGAG.

Regarding this clone: The read terminates 3 residues ahead of where the CDR3 ends, so the germline J gene completes it. The chain recombines TRBV5-4 with TRBJ2-5, with 14 nucleotides matching TRBD2. CDR3 length: 16 amino acids. V was pared by 0 bases and J by 6 bases, with 4 bases of the junction left unmatched. Germline V lookup: CDR1 SGHNT, CDR2 YYREEE (reference sequence). CDR3: CASSLGLAGGPKTQYF. The DNA read from the CDR3 is TGTGCCAGCAGCTTGGGACTAGCGGGAGGGCCTAAGACC. Together with reference TRBV5-4 and TRBJ2-5, the CDR3 gives the full variable domain: ETGVTQSPTHLIKTRGQQVTLRCSSQSGHNTVSWYQQALGQGPQFIFQYYREEENGRGNFPPRFSGLQFPNYSSELNVNALELDDSALYLCASSLGLAGGPKTQYFGPGTRLLVL.

Note on this clone: The read ends 3 residues shy of where the CDR3 ends; the end is completed using the germline J gene. J is TRBJ2-7 and V is TRBV7-3; perhaps TRBD2 as D (5 bases). The CDR3 is 15 amino acids. Germline V gene lookup returns CDR1 SGHTA and CDR2 FQGTGA. V was cut by 0 bases and J by 0 bases, with 9 bases left in between. This chain's CDR3 is CASSLTAASSYEQYF. CDR3 bases read: TGTGCCAGCAGCTTAACAGCGGCAAGCTCCTACGAG.

A remark on this clone: The read is 3 residues too short to cover the CDR3 end, so that end is filled in from the germline J gene. The genes are TRBV7-9 and TRBJ1-1, with 7 bases matching TRBD1. CDR3 length: 14 amino acids. The V gene end was trimmed by 4 bases and the J gene end by 1 base; junction bases not matched to a gene: 3. Looked up from germline, CDR1 is SEHNR and CDR2 is FQNEAQ (reference sequence). The sequenced part of the CDR3 DNA is TGTGCCAGCAGCTCGGGACAGCCGAACACTGAA. This encodes CASSSGQPNTE. The entire CDR3 reads CASSSGQPNTEAFF.

On this clone: Sequencing ends 3 residues short of the CDR3 end; the germline J gene provides the rest. V usage is TRBV12-3 or TRBV12-4 and J usage is TRBJ2-1, with 7 bases lining up with TRBD2. CDR3 length equals 12 residues. V lost 3 bases to trimming and J lost 9 bases; unmatched junction nucleotides: 2. The part of the CDR3 DNA that was read is TGTGCCAGCAGTTTTACTAGCGTTGAG. Translation gives CASSFTSVE. The entire CDR3 protein reads CASSFTSVEQFF.

About this clone itself: Sequencing ends 3 residues short of the CDR3 end; the germline J gene provides the rest. This chain joins TRBV7-9 and TRBJ1-1, with a possible D match to TRBD1 (5 bases). Germline V gene sequence: CDR1 SEHNR, CDR2 FQNEAQ (reference sequence). V gave up 8 bases and J gave up 5 bases, with 15 bases separating them. The CDR3 sequence is 13 residues long. CDR3 DNA (partial): TGTGCCAGCGGTCTGGGTGGGGGGACTGAA. It translates to CASGLGGGTE. The complete CDR3 protein is CASGLGGGTEAFF.

Details on this clone: The sequenced fragment ends 3 residues before the CDR3 boundary, so the rest is inferred from the germline J gene. The rearrangement links TRBV5-1 to TRBJ2-5, with D unclear. CDR1 is SGHRS, CDR2 YFSETQ, per germline. The CDR3 sequence is 11 residues long. The V and J ends lost 3 bases and 2 bases respectively, with 2 bases between them. The sequenced CDR3 bases are TGCGCCAGCAGCTCTCAAGAGACC. It specifies CASSSQET. In full, the CDR3 is CASSSQETQYF.